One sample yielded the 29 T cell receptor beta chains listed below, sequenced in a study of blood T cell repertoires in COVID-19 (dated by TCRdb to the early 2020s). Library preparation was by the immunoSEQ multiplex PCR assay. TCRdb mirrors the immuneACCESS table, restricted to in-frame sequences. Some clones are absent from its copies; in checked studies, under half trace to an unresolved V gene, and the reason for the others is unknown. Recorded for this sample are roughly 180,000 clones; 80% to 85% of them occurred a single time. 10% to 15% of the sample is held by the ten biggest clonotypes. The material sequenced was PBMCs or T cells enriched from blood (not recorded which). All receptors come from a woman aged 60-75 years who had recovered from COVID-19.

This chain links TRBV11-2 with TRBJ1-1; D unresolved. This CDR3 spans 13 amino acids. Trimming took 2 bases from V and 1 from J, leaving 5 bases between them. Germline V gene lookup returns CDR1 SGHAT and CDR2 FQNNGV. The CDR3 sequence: CASSLTPNTEAFF. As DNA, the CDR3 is TGTGCCAGCAGCTTAACTCCGAACACTGAAGCTTTCTTT.

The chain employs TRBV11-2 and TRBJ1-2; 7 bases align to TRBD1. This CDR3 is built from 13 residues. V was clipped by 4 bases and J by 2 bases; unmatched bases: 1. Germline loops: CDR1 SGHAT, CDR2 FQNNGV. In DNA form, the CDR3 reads TGTGCCAGCAGCTCGACAGGGAACTATGGCTACACCTTC. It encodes CASSSTGNYGYTF.

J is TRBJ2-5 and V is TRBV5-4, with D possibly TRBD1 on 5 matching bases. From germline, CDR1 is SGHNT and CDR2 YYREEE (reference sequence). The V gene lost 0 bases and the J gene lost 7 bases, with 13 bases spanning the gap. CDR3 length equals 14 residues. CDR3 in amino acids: CASSLAQAVGTQYF. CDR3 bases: TGTGCCAGCAGCTTGGCACAGGCGGTAGGGACCCAGTACTTC. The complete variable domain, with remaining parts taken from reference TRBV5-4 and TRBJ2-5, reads ETGVTQSPTHLIKTRGQQVTLRCSSQSGHNTVSWYQQALGQGPQFIFQYYREEENGRGNFPPRFSGLQFPNYSSELNVNALELDDSALYLCASSLAQAVGTQYFGPGTRLLVL.

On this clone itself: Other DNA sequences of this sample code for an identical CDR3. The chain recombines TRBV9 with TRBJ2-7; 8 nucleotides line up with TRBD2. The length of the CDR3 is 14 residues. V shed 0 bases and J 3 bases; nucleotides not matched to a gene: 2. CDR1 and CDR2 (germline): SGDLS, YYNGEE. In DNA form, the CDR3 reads TGTGCCAGCAGCGTAGCGGGAGGGGGCTACGAGCAGTACTTC. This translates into CASSVAGGGYEQYF.

In DNA form, the CDR3 reads TGTGCCAGTAGTATTCGACAGGGGAAATATAGCAATCAGCCCCAGCATTTT. The encoded protein is CASSIRQGKYSNQPQHF. The chain uses TRBV19 and TRBJ1-5; 8 bases align to TRBD1. The CDR3 covers 17 residues. J was trimmed by 0 bases and V by 3 bases; bases with no gene match: 7. CDR1 and CDR2 (germline): LNHDA, SQIVND (reference sequence).

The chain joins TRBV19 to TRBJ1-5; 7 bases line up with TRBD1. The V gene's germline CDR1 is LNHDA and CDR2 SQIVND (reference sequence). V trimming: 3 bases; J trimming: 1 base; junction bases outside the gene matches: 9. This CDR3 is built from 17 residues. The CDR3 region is CASSIRGGDPSNQPQHF. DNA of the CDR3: TGTGCCAGTAGTATTAGAGGGGGCGATCCAAGCAATCAGCCCCAGCATTTT.

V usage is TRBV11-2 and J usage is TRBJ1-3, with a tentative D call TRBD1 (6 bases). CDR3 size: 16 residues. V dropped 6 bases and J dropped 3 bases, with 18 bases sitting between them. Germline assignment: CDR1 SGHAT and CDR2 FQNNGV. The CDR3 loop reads CASRTVGGHGGNTIYF. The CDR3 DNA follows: TGTGCCAGCAGAACTGTAGGGGGTCACGGTGGAAACACCATATATTTT.

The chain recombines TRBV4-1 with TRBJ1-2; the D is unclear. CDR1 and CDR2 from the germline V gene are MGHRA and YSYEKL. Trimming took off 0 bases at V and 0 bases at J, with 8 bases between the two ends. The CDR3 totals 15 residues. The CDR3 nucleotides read TGCGCCAGCAGCCAAGATCCAGCGTCTAACTATGGCTACACCTTC. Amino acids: CASSQDPASNYGYTF.

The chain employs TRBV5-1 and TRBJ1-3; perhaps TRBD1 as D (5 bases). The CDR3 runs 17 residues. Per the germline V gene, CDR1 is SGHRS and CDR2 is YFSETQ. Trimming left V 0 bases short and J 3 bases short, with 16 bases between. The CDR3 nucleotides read TGCGCCAGCAGCTTGGCCGGACCCAGGGTGGGTGGAAACACCATATATTTT. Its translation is CASSLAGPRVGGNTIYF.

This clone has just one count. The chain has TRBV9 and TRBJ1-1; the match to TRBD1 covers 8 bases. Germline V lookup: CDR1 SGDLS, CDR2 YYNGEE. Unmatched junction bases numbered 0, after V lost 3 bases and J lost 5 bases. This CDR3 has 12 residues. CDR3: CASSDRGTEAFF. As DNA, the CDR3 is TGTGCCAGCAGCGACAGGGGGACTGAAGCTTTCTTT.

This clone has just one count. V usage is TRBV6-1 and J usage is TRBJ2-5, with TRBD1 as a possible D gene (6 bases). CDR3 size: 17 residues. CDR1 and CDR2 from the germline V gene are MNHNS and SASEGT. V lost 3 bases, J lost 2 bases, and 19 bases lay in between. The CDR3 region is CASSELYWGQEQETQYF. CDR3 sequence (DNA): TGTGCCAGCAGTGAGTTGTATTGGGGACAAGAACAAGAGACCCAGTACTTC.

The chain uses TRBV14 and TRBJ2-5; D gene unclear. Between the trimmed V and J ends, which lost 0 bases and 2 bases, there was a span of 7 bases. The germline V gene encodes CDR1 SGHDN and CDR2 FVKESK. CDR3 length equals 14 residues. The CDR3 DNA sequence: TGTGCCAGCAGCCAAGATCCCAGACAAGAGACCCAGTACTTC. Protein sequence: CASSQDPRQETQYF.

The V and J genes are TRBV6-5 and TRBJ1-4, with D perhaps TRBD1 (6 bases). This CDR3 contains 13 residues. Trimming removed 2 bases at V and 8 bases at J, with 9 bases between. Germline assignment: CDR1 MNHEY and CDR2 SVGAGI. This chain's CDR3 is CASSYVRGEKLFF. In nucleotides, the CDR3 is TGTGCCAGCAGTTACGTCAGGGGCGAAAAACTGTTTTTT.

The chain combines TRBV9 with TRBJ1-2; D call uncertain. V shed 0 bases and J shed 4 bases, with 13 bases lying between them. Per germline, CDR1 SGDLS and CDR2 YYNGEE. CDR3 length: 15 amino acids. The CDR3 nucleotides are TGTGCCAGCAGCGTAGTTCCGGGAACTCCCTATGGCTACACCTTC. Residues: CASSVVPGTPYGYTF.

The CDR3: CASSPRTGEINYGYTF. DNA for the CDR3: TGTGCCAGCAGTCCCCGGACAGGAGAAATCAACTATGGCTACACCTTC. The J gene is TRBJ1-2, the V gene TRBV27; 7 bases are a match to TRBD1. The CDR3 runs to 16 residues. The V gene's germline CDR1 is MNHEY and CDR2 SMNVEV (reference sequence). J was trimmed by 2 bases and V by 5 bases; bases with no gene match: 11.

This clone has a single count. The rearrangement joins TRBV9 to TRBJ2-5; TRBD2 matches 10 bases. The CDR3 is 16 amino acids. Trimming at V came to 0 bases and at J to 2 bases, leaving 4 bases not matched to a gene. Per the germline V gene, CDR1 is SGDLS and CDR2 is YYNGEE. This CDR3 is CASSVAAGGRQETQYF. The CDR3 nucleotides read TGTGCCAGCAGCGTAGCAGCGGGAGGGCGGCAAGAGACCCAGTACTTC.

CDR3 residues: CASSPVAGGSTDTQYF. Written as DNA, the CDR3 is TGTGCCAGCTCACCCGTAGCGGGGGGTAGCACAGATACGCAGTATTTT. V and J are TRBV18 and TRBJ2-3; 10 bases match TRBD2. The CDR3 is 16 residues long. Germline V gene sequence: CDR1 KGHSH, CDR2 LQKENI. The J segment lost 0 bases and the V segment lost 3 bases, leaving 3 bases of the junction unmatched.

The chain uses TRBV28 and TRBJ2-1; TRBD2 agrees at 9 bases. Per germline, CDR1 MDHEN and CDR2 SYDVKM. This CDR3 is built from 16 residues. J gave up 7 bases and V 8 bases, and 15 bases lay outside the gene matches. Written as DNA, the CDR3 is TGTGCCAGCTGTCCCCTTGGGGCGGGAGGGGAAAATGAGCAGTTCTTC. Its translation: CASCPLGAGGENEQFF.

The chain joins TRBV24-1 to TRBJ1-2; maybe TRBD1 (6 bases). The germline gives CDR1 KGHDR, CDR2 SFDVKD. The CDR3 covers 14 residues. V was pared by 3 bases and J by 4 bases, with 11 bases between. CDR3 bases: TGTGCCACCAGTGATCCGACAGGCACCTATGGCTACACCTTC. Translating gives CATSDPTGTYGYTF.

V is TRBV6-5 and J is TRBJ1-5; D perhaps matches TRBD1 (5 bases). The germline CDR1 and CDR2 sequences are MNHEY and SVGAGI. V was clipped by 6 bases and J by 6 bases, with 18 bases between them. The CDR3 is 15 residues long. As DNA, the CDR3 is TGTGCCAGCAGGCGGGGGGGAAGGGAAACTCAGCCCCAGCATTTT. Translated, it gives CASRRGGRETQPQHF.

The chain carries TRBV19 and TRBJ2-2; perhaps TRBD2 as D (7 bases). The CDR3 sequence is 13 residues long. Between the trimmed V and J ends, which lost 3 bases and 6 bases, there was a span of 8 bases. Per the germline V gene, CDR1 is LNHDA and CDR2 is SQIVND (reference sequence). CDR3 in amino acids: CASSMGGPGELFF. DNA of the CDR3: TGTGCCAGTAGTATGGGGGGGCCCGGGGAGCTGTTTTTT.

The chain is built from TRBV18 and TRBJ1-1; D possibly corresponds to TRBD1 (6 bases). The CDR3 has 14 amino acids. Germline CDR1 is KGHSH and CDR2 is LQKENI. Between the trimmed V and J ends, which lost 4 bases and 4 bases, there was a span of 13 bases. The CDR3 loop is CASSLNGRGTEAFF. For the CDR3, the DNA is TGTGCCAGCTCACTAAACGGCAGGGGCACTGAAGCTTTCTTT. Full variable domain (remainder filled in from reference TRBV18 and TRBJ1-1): NAGVMQNPRHLVRRRGQEARLRCSPMKGHSHVYWYRQLPEEGLKFMVYLQKENIIDESGMPKERFSAEFPKEGPSILRIQQVVRGDSAAYFCASSLNGRGTEAFFGQGTRLTVV.

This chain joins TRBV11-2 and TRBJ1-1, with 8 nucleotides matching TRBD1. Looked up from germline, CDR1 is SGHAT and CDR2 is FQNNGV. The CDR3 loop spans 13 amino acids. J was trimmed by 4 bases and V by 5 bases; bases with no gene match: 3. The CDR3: CASSQGQVTEAFF. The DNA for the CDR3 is TGTGCCAGCAGCCAGGGACAGGTCACTGAAGCTTTCTTT. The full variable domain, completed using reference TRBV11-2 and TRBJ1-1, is EAGVAQSPRYKIIEKRQSVAFWCNPISGHATLYWYQQILGQGPKLLIQFQNNGVVDDSQLPKDRFSAERLKGVDSTLKIQPAKLEDSAVYLCASSQGQVTEAFFGQGTRLTVV.

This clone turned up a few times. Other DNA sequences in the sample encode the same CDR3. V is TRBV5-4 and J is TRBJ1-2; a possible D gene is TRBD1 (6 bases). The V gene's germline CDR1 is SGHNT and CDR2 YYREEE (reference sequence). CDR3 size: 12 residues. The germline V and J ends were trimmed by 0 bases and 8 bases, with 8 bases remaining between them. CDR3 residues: CASSLDRVGYTF. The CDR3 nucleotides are TGTGCCAGCAGCTTGGACAGGGTGGGCTACACCTTC.

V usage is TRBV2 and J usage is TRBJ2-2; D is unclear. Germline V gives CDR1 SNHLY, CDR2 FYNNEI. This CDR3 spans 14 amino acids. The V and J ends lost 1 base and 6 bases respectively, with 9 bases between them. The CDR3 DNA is TGTGCCAGCAGTGAAGTGAGGAATGCCGGGGAGCTGTTTTTT. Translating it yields CASSEVRNAGELFF. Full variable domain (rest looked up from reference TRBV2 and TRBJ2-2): EPEVTQTPSHQVTQMGQEVILRCVPISNHLYFYWYRQILGQKVEFLVSFYNNEISEKSEIFDDQFSVERPDGSNFTLKIRSTKLEDSAMYFCASSEVRNAGELFFGEGSRLTVL.

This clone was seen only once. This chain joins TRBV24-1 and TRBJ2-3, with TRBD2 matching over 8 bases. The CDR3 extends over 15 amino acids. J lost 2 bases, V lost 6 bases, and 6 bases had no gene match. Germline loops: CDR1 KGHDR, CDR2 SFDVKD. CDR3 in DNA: TGTGCCACCAGTCCGGCGGGAGGCGCCACAGATACGCAGTATTTT. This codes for CATSPAGGATDTQYF.

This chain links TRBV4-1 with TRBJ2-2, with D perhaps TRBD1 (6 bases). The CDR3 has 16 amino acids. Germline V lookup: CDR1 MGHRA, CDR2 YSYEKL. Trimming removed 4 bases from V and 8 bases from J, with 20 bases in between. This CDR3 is CASSLYPALGAGELFF. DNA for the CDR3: TGCGCCAGCAGCCTATACCCTGCGTTGGGGGCGGGGGAGCTGTTTTTT.

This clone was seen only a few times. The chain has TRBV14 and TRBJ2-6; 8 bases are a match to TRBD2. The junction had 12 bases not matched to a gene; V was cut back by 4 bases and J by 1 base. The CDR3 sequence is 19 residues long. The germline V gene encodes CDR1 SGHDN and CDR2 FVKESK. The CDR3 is CASSPPWGAGGSGANVLTF. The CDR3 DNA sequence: TGTGCCAGCAGCCCCCCGTGGGGGGCGGGGGGTTCTGGGGCCAACGTCCTGACTTTC.

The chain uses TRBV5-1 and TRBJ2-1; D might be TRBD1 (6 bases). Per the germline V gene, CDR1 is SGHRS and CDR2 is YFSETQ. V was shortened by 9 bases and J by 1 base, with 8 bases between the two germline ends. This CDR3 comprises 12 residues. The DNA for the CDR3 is TGCGCCACCACAGGGTCCTACAATGAGCAGTTCTTC. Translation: CATTGSYNEQFF.